This T cell receptor beta chain was identified in a study of blood T cells in healthy people across ages. Details on this clonotype: The antigen is undetermined.

Findings and limits, study-wide: The authors considered diversity estimates from one million T cells to be underestimates. Greater diversity and more naive CD4+ cells were seen in long-lived donors than in aged donors.

A sample-barcoded 5' primer and a J-beta primer mix were used in a second PCR of about 7 to 11 cycles. TCRdb reprocessed the 5' RACE reads with MiXCR, giving one entry per CDR3 protein. Seen here are approximately 880,000 distinct CDR3 sequences, 40% to 60% observed once, and the top ten hold around 15%. Every sample had a minimum of 6 million PBMCs isolated. The source material was blood. The receptor was derived from a man aged 30-40 years in good health.

The CDR3 protein is CASSVDRQGNSYGYTF. The CDR3, as DNA: TGTGCCAGCAGCGTAGATCGACAGGGGAATAGCTATGGCTACACCTTC. The gene calls are TRBV9 and TRBJ1-2, with 8 bases matching TRBD1. The CDR3 runs 16 residues. Germline values: CDR1 SGDLS, CDR2 YYNGEE. V lost 0 bases, J lost 4 bases, and 8 bases stayed unmatched.